This TCR beta chain was observed in a study of blood T cell repertoires in COVID-19. Study in general: Acute and convalescent COVID-19 specimens originated in the United States, Italy and Spain.

CDR3 size: 14 residues. CDR1 and CDR2 (germline): MNHEY, SVGAGI. The V segment lost 6 bases and the J segment 3 bases; nucleotides outside the gene matches: 5. Assay: immunoSEQ multiplex PCR; the TCRdb copy retains only in-frame clones and omits some. The table records about 130,000 clones, around 81% of them present only once. The TCR comes from a man aged 35 to 55 with active or convalescent COVID-19. The specimen sequenced was peripheral blood. The chain has TRBV6-5 and TRBJ2-7; 10 positions match TRBD2. The CDR3 is CASSLAGASYEQYF. In nucleotides, the CDR3 is TGTGCCAGCAGCCTAGCGGGGGCAAGCTACGAGCAGTACTTC.